One and the same sample provided the 32 T cell receptor beta chains below, sequenced in a study of CD8+CD57+ T cells in acquired aplastic anemia. The template used for profiling TCR beta VDJ and CDR3 was genomic DNA. One entry per CDR3 protein results from TCRdb running MiXCR on the reads. Among 200,000 or so distinct CDR3 sequences listed, less than 60% were seen once. Flow cytometry had shown expanded CD8+CD57+ cells in the patients chosen for sequencing. Sequencing was performed on sorted CD4+, CD8+, or CD8+CD57+ T cells (not recorded which) from PBMCs. The receptors come from a human donor with aplastic anemia.

The chain joins TRBV29-1 to TRBJ1-2; 9 bases are shared with TRBD1. J was trimmed by 2 bases and V by 5 bases; bases with no gene match: 9. CDR1 is SQVTM, CDR2 ANQGSEA, per germline. This CDR3 spans 15 amino acids. The CDR3 region is CSVKGGTGRNYGYTF. Written as DNA, the CDR3 is TGCAGCGTTAAGGGGGGGACAGGGCGGAACTATGGCTACACCTTC.

This clonotype was counted at least ten times. V and J are TRBV19 and TRBJ2-3; D is possibly TRBD2 (5 bases). Germline V gene sequence: CDR1 LNHDA, CDR2 SQIVND (reference sequence). Trimming took 5 bases from V and 2 from J, leaving 17 bases between them. This CDR3 spans 16 amino acids. CDR3 protein: CASSVQPGTDTDTQYF. Here the CDR3 DNA reads TGTGCCAGTAGTGTTCAACCGGGAACTGACACAGATACGCAGTATTTT.

The J gene is TRBJ1-1, the V gene TRBV7-8, with TRBD1 matching over 12 bases. The CDR3 spans 16 residues. The V gene end was trimmed by 5 bases and the J gene end by 3 bases; junction bases not matched to a gene: 7. Per germline, CDR1 SGHVS and CDR2 FQNEAQ. The CDR3 sequence is CASSPRGQGADTEAFF. The CDR3 DNA reads TGTGCCAGCAGCCCCCGGGGACAGGGGGCGGACACTGAAGCTTTCTTT.

This clonotype came up a few times. A much larger clone sits a single nucleotide away, making a read error possible. No DNA is shown, since the ends of the CDR3 on it are uncertain; the CDR3 is the one TCRdb lists. The J gene is TRBJ2-7, the V gene TRBV9. The CDR3 has 15 amino acids, counting both end residues. CDR1 and CDR2 (germline): SGDLS, YYNGEE. The CDR3 loop reads CASSVVGDGTYERYF.

The rearrangement uses TRBV4-3 and TRBJ1-2; no firm D call. The CDR3 has 16 residues. V shed 1 base and J shed 5 bases, with 17 bases lying between them. Germline lookup yields CDR1 LGHNA and CDR2 YSLEER. CDR3 coding DNA: TGCGCCAGCAGCCAAGGGCGTTCCGTGCCGGGGTATGGCTACACCTTC. This encodes CASSQGRSVPGYGYTF.

CDR3 sequence reads: CASSLGWGGQETQYF. DNA of the CDR3: TGTGCCAGCAGCTTAGGGTGGGGGGGGCAAGAGACCCAGTACTTC. The V and J genes are TRBV7-2 and TRBJ2-5; 7 bases map to TRBD2. The CDR3 consists of 15 residues. Germline CDR1 SGHTA, CDR2 FQGNSA. The junction had 4 bases not matched to a gene; V was cut back by 1 base and J by 2 bases.

This chain uses TRBV2 with TRBJ2-3, with TRBD2 identical over 13 bases. V dropped 5 bases and J dropped 5; count of bases not matched to a gene: 4. CDR3 length: 15 amino acids. The germline V gene has CDR1 SNHLY and CDR2 FYNNEI. The CDR3 coding sequence is TGTGCCAGCAGTTGGACTAGCGGGGGCGGAGATACGCAGTATTTT. This translates into CASSWTSGGGDTQYF.

This clonotype showed up just a few times. A much larger clone lies a single base off, so this may be a read error. The CDR3 carries no conserved terminal phenylalanine or tryptophan, so it likely arises from a read error. The chain links TRBV2 to TRBJ2-7; D not resolved. This CDR3 has 13 amino acids. The V gene's germline CDR1 is SNHLY and CDR2 FYNNEI. Trimming stripped 7 bases from V and 4 bases from J, with 14 bases between. CDR3 DNA: TGTGCCAGCACAAAGGGCCTATCTTACGAGCAGTACCTC. This encodes CASTKGLSYEQYL.

The chain couples TRBV5-1 to TRBJ1-2; D remains ambiguous. In germline, CDR1 is SGHRS, CDR2 YFSETQ. The CDR3 sequence is 13 residues long. V gave up 4 bases and J gave up 4 bases, with 11 bases separating them. In DNA form, the CDR3 reads TGCGCCAGCAGCCCAGACCCAGGCTATGGCTACACCTTC. Translation: CASSPDPGYGYTF.

CDR3 residues: CASSKKDSNYGYTF. CDR3 bases: TGTGCCAGCAGCAAAAAAGACAGCAACTATGGCTACACCTTC. The chain is built from TRBV3-1 and TRBJ1-2, with D perhaps matching TRBD1 (5 bases). The CDR3 is 14 amino acids. Looked up from germline, CDR1 is LGHDT and CDR2 is YNNKEL (reference sequence). The germline V and J ends were trimmed by 5 bases and 2 bases, with 12 bases remaining between them.

This clonotype was counted at least ten times. The chain uses TRBV6-6 and TRBJ1-5, with D perhaps TRBD1 (5 bases). Between the trimmed V and J ends, which lost 7 bases and 2 bases, there was a span of 12 bases. This CDR3 has 14 amino acids. The germline gives CDR1 MNHNY, CDR2 SVGAGI (reference sequence). The CDR3 DNA reads TGTGCCAGCACCCGGGGGGATGGCAATCAGCCCCAGCATTTT. This gives the protein CASTRGDGNQPQHF.

The CDR3 coding sequence is TGTGCCAGCAGGAGGGGACAGGGAAGCTCCTACGAGCAGTACGTC. This gives the protein CASRRGQGSSYEQYV. The chain employs TRBV12-3 or TRBV12-4 and TRBJ2-7; 9 bases align to TRBD1. Trimming cost V 6 bases and J 0 bases; bases outside gene matches: 6. The length of the CDR3 is 15 residues.

This clonotype was detected only a few times. The chain uses TRBV19 and TRBJ1-1; D not resolved. The CDR3 loop spans 13 amino acids. V was clipped by 6 bases and J by 1 base, with 9 bases between them. Looked up from germline, CDR1 is LNHDA and CDR2 is SQIVND (reference sequence). Here the CDR3 reads CASRNQGNTEAFF. The CDR3 DNA is TGTGCCAGTAGGAACCAAGGGAACACTGAAGCTTTCTTT.

The sample holds many counts of this clonotype. Here the CDR3 reads CASCPRPGDGVEQFF. DNA of the CDR3: TGTGCCAGCTGCCCACGGCCCGGCGACGGCGTTGAGCAGTTCTTC. This chain links TRBV5-6 with TRBJ2-1; no definite D call. Trimming left V 7 bases short and J 9 bases short, with 23 bases between. The germline gives CDR1 SGHDT, CDR2 YYEEEE. This CDR3 region has 15 residues.

This clonotype was seen at least ten times. The rearrangement joins TRBV9 to TRBJ2-3; D gene ambiguous. V shed 0 bases and J shed 6 bases, with 11 bases lying between them. The germline V gene encodes CDR1 SGDLS and CDR2 YYNGEE. CDR3 length equals 14 residues. DNA of the CDR3: TGTGCCAGCAGCGTAGGGCACCACGCGGATACGCAGTATTTT. It yields the protein CASSVGHHADTQYF.

The J gene is TRBJ1-1, the V gene TRBV10-3; no clear D gene. The CDR3 totals 15 residues. V lost 4 bases and J 0 bases, leaving 12 bases between the germline ends. In germline, CDR1 is ENHRY, CDR2 SYGVKD. The CDR3 region has the DNA TGTGCCATCAGTGTAGGGCAGACCATGAACACTGAAGCTTTCTTT. Translating gives CAISVGQTMNTEAFF.

This chain joins TRBV6-5 and TRBJ1-1; unclear D gene. V lost 5 bases, J lost 3 bases, and 19 bases lay in between. The CDR3 sequence is 16 residues long. CDR1 and CDR2 from the germline V gene are MNHEY and SVGAGI. The DNA for the CDR3 is TGTGCCAGCAGTCCTCCTGCAGGATACAAGGACACTGAAGCTTTCTTT. This sequence encodes CASSPPAGYKDTEAFF.

This chain connects TRBV2 to TRBJ1-2; possibly TRBD1 for D (6 bases). CDR1 and CDR2 from the germline V gene are SNHLY and FYNNEI. The CDR3 contains 14 residues. Trimming took 3 bases from V and 3 from J, leaving 11 bases between them. CDR3 amino acids: CASSEGHEHYGYTF. CDR3 bases: TGTGCCAGCAGTGAGGGACACGAGCACTATGGCTACACCTTC.

This clonotype has only one observation. The chain links TRBV19 to TRBJ1-2; no definite D call. V was cut by 6 bases and J by 5 bases, with 13 bases left in between. The CDR3 is 13 residues long. Germline lookup yields CDR1 LNHDA and CDR2 SQIVND (reference sequence). CDR3 nucleotides: TGTGCCAGTAGCCCAAAGGGCGTTTATGGCTACACCTTC. Amino acid sequence: CASSPKGVYGYTF. The full variable domain, rest sourced from reference TRBV19 and TRBJ1-2, is DGGITQSPKYLFRKEGQNVTLSCEQNLNHDAMYWYRQDPGQGLRLIYYSQIVNDFQKGDIAEGYSVSREKKESFPLTVTSAQKNPTAFYLCASSPKGVYGYTFGSGTRLTVV.

This clonotype was seen at least ten times. The chain carries TRBV9 and TRBJ2-5, with 8 bases matching TRBD2. This CDR3 spans 17 amino acids. CDR1 SGDLS and CDR2 YYNGEE come from the germline V gene. Trimming at V came to 4 bases and at J to 4 bases, leaving 15 bases not matched to a gene. DNA of the CDR3: TGTGCCAGCAGCCATAGCCCGGGACTAGGTGTATTAGAGACCCAGTACTTC. Encoded protein: CASSHSPGLGVLETQYF.

This clonotype was detected many times. The rearrangement links TRBV2 to TRBJ2-5; possibly TRBD2 for D (5 bases). This CDR3 region has 12 residues. V was clipped by 8 bases and J by 0 bases, with 7 bases between them. The germline V gene encodes CDR1 SNHLY and CDR2 FYNNEI. CDR3 DNA sequence: TGTGCCAGCTCGAGGGACCAAGAGACCCAGTACTTC. Residues: CASSRDQETQYF.

J is TRBJ2-3 and V is TRBV2, with D tentatively TRBD2 (6 bases). V lost 3 bases and J lost 4, with 14 bases in between. This CDR3 spans 15 amino acids. Germline-derived CDR1 and CDR2 are SNHLY and FYNNEI. CDR3 nucleotides: TGTGCCAGCAGTGAGGACGGAGGGAAGTCAGATACGCAGTATTTT. Protein: CASSEDGGKSDTQYF.

This rearrangement joins TRBV20-1 to TRBJ1-3, with TRBD1 as a possible D gene (6 bases). CDR1 is DFQATT, CDR2 SNEGSKA, per germline (reference sequence). The CDR3 runs 14 residues. Trimming removed 0 bases from V and 2 bases from J, with 8 bases in between. The CDR3 spells CSARDTGPGNTIYF. CDR3 DNA: TGCAGTGCTAGAGATACAGGGCCTGGAAACACCATATATTTT.

The chain uses TRBV20-1 and TRBJ2-1; 7 bases are a match to TRBD2. J gave up 6 bases and V 1 base, and 6 bases lay outside the gene matches. Germline CDR1 is DFQATT and CDR2 is SNEGSKA (reference sequence). This CDR3 comprises 14 residues. CDR3 region: CSARAWGGGNEQFF. CDR3 coding DNA: TGCAGTGCTAGAGCCTGGGGGGGGGGCAATGAGCAGTTCTTC.

V is TRBV20-1 and J is TRBJ2-1; no clear D gene. The V gene's germline CDR1 is DFQATT and CDR2 SNEGSKA (reference sequence). V was trimmed by 6 bases and J by 6 bases, leaving 21 bases between them. This CDR3 contains 15 residues. The CDR3 spells CSAHPPPIGGNEQFF. The DNA of the CDR3 is TGCAGTGCCCATCCCCCCCCGATAGGTGGCAATGAGCAGTTCTTC.

The chain carries TRBV7-9 and TRBJ2-2, with 7 nucleotides matching TRBD1. Per the germline V gene, CDR1 is SEHNR and CDR2 is FQNEAQ (reference sequence). The trim removed 5 bases at V and 3 bases at J, leaving 12 bases unmatched. The CDR3 runs to 17 residues. CDR3 DNA: TGTGCCAGCAGCCTCCCAGAGACAGGGATCGACACCGGGGAGCTGTTTTTT. It translates to CASSLPETGIDTGELFF.

This clonotype appeared many times. The J gene is TRBJ1-3, the V gene TRBV7-2, with TRBD1 matching over 8 bases. The CDR3 contains 15 residues. J gave up 4 bases and V 4 bases, and 6 bases lay outside the gene matches. The germline gives CDR1 SGHTA, CDR2 FQGNSA. As DNA, the CDR3 is TGTGCCAGCAGCTCCACAGGGGGTTCCGGAAACACCATATATTTT. This gives the protein CASSSTGGSGNTIYF. Together with reference TRBV7-2 and TRBJ1-3, the CDR3 gives the full variable domain: GAGVSQSPSNKVTEKGKDVELRCDPISGHTALYWYRQSLGQGLEFLIYFQGNSAPDKSGLPSDRFSAERTGGSVSTLTIQRTQQEDSAVYLCASSSTGGSGNTIYFGEGSWLTVV.

This rearrangement joins TRBV30 to TRBJ1-2; maybe TRBD1 (5 bases). Trimming removed 1 base at V and 4 bases at J, with 13 bases between. CDR3 size: 14 residues. The V gene's germline CDR1 is GTSNPN and CDR2 SVGIG (reference sequence). In nucleotides, the CDR3 is TGTGCCTGGAGTGGGGAGGGGCAGAGCTATGGCTACACCTTC. It translates to CAWSGEGQSYGYTF.

This clonotype showed up just a few times. The gene calls are TRBV20-1 and TRBJ1-5; weak D call: TRBD1 (6 bases). Germline V gene lookup returns CDR1 DFQATT and CDR2 SNEGSKA (reference sequence). The CDR3 has 15 amino acids. V lost 0 bases and J 0 bases, leaving 9 bases between the germline ends. The CDR3 region is CSAREGGYSNQPQHF. CDR3 nucleotide sequence: TGCAGTGCTAGAGAGGGGGGCTATAGCAATCAGCCCCAGCATTTT.

The chain has TRBV11-3 and TRBJ2-5; the D gene is possibly TRBD1 (6 bases). Trimming left V 1 base short and J 6 bases short, with 12 bases between. CDR1 and CDR2 from the germline V gene are SGHNT and YENEEA. The CDR3 length is 14 residues. This chain's CDR3 is CASSLGQAGQTQYF. The CDR3 region has the DNA TGTGCCAGCAGCTTAGGACAGGCGGGCCAGACCCAGTACTTC.

This clonotype was recorded many times. The rearrangement links TRBV19 to TRBJ1-4, with D perhaps matching TRBD1 (6 bases). The germline CDR1 and CDR2 sequences are LNHDA and SQIVND (reference sequence). This CDR3 has 14 residues. Trimming shortened V by 6 bases and J by 5 bases, and 13 bases separated the two germline ends. Written as DNA, the CDR3 is TGTGCCAGTAGGATGGACAGTAGAAATGAAAAACTGTTTTTT. This sequence encodes CASRMDSRNEKLFF. The whole variable domain, filled in from reference TRBV19 and TRBJ1-4, reads DGGITQSPKYLFRKEGQNVTLSCEQNLNHDAMYWYRQDPGQGLRLIYYSQIVNDFQKGDIAEGYSVSREKKESFPLTVTSAQKNPTAFYLCASRMDSRNEKLFFGSGTQLSVL.

This clonotype was seen repeatedly, ten times or more. The rearrangement links TRBV19 to TRBJ1-6; no definite D call. This CDR3 region has 15 residues. Germline assignment: CDR1 LNHDA and CDR2 SQIVND (reference sequence). V dropped 4 bases and J dropped 0 bases, with 7 bases sitting between them. This CDR3 is CASSTDSSYNSPLHF. In DNA, the CDR3 is TGTGCCAGTAGTACGGATAGCTCCTATAATTCACCCCTCCACTTT.